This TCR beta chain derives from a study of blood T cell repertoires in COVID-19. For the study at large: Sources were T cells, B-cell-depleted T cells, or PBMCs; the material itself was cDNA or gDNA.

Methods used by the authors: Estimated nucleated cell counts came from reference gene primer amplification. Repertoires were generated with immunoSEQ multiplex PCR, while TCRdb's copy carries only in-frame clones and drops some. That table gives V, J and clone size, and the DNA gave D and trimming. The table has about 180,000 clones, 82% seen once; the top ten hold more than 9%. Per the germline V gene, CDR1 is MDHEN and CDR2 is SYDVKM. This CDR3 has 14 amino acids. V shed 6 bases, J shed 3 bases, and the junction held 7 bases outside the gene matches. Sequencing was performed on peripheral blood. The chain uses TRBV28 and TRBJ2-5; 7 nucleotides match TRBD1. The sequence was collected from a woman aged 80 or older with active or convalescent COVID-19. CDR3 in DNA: TGTGCCAGCAGGCAAGGGACAGCGAAAGAGACCCAGTACTTC. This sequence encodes CASRQGTAKETQYF.